This T cell receptor (beta chain) is from a study of blood T cell repertoires in COVID-19. Overall study: From the United States, Italy and Spain came samples of acute and convalescent COVID-19.

CDR1 SNHLY and CDR2 FYNNEI come from the germline V gene. Trimming removed 6 bases from V and 2 bases from J; junction bases left unmatched: 3. This CDR3 spans 13 amino acids. TCRdb's copy holds only in-frame clones and misses some; the assay was immunoSEQ multiplex PCR. This sample has 60,000 to 85,000 clones; about 86% occur once, and the top ten carry 10% to 15%. Sequenced input: peripheral blood. V usage is TRBV2 and J usage is TRBJ1-2; the match to TRBD1 covers 7 bases. This clonotype was obtained from a human donor in a cohort sampled during active COVID-19. In nucleotides, the CDR3 is TGTGCCAGCAGGGGGGACAGCAACTATGGCTACACCTTC. Amino acid sequence: CASRGDSNYGYTF.